The 5 T cell receptor beta chains presented below share a single source sample, sequenced in a study of beta chain features in type 1 diabetes. The sequenced template was cDNA made from the entire isolated RNA. Clones were read by immunoSEQ multiplex PCR, and TCRdb kept only the in-frame ones, dropping some. This table has about 900,000 clones, roughly 15% appearing once. The sequencing sample was made of naive CD4+ T cells from blood. The receptor source for this set is a woman aged 18-29 years in good health.

This clone appeared once. The chain has TRBV9 and TRBJ2-5; D is uncertain. The DNA end favors TRBJ2-7, so the J call may be wrong. The CDR3 sequence is 15 residues long. The germline V gene has CDR1 SGDLS and CDR2 YYNGEE. CDR3 coding DNA: TGTGCCAGCAGCGAGAAATTGGTTGGCTTGAACGAGCAGTACTTC. Its protein is CASSEKLVGLNEQYF.

This clone was counted only a few times. This chain connects TRBV28 to TRBJ2-7, with 7 nucleotides matching TRBD1. The length of the CDR3 is 13 residues. With 6 bases clipped from V and 3 bases from J, the junction kept 5 bases outside the gene matches. CDR1 and CDR2 from the germline V gene are MDHEN and SYDVKM. The CDR3 is CASSDRDHYEQYF. CDR3 coding DNA: TGTGCCAGCAGCGACAGGGACCACTACGAGCAGTACTTC.

The chain joins TRBV7-9 to TRBJ1-4; the D is unclear. The germline V gene encodes CDR1 SEHNR and CDR2 FQNEAQ (reference sequence). The V end lost 6 bases, the J end lost 7 bases, and 9 bases lay between the germline ends. This CDR3 has 12 residues. The DNA for the CDR3 is TGTGCCAGCAGGAGTGATGGTGAAAAACTGTTTTTT. This sequence encodes CASRSDGEKLFF.

The chain couples TRBV5-1 to TRBJ2-1, with D hard to call. Germline-derived CDR1 and CDR2 are SGHRS and YFSETQ. V gave up 0 bases and J gave up 6 bases, with 13 bases separating them. The CDR3 is 15 amino acids. CDR3 region: CASSLAAENSNEQFF. CDR3 sequence (DNA): TGCGCCAGCAGCTTGGCGGCGGAAAATAGCAATGAGCAGTTCTTC.

The genes are TRBV29-1 and TRBJ1-3; the D gene is possibly TRBD1 (6 bases). Trimming took 0 bases from V and 4 from J, leaving 10 bases between them. This CDR3 is 14 amino acids long. CDR1 is SQVTM and CDR2 is ANQGSEA in the germline V gene. In DNA, the CDR3 is TGCAGCGTTGAAGAGGGGGCGGGAGGAAACACCATATATTTT. This encodes CSVEEGAGGNTIYF.